This T cell receptor beta chain was captured by sequencing in a study of T-cell memory formation after mild COVID-19. Of note for this clonotype: Antigen specificity is unknown.

The CDR3 sequence is 19 residues long. Losses at the gene ends were 0 bases for V and 0 bases for J; bases not matched to a gene: 7. Germline loops: CDR1 SEHNR, CDR2 FQNEAQ (reference sequence). TCRdb reanalysed the 5' RACE reads using MiXCR and keeps one entry per CDR3 protein. The sample includes a few hundred thousand distinct CDR3 sequences, roughly 15% seen only once; the top ten take about 22%. Findings of the study overall: Within pre-infection memory, some responding clones were found, suggesting cross-reactive memory joined. In second-wave clones peaking day 37, SARS-CoV-2 specificity remained unconfirmed. Mainly CM and EM harbored the contracting CD4+ clones; mainly EMRA harbored the CD8+ ones.

Material: PBMCs or a T cell subset sorted from them (not recorded which). This clonotype was sampled from a man aged 18 to 30 who had mild COVID-19 (a few samples of this study predate the infection). Cell type and time point are not known. The chain recombines TRBV7-9 with TRBJ2-6; TRBD1 matches 8 bases. CDR3 amino acids: CASSLATQTGGSGANVLTF. In nucleotides, the CDR3 is TGTGCCAGCAGCTTAGCTACTCAAACAGGGGGCTCTGGGGCCAACGTCCTGACTTTC.